The 2 T cell receptor beta chains given below trace back to one sample, sequenced in a study of graft-versus-host responses after intestinal transplantation. The antigens of these receptors remain unknown. Here immunoSEQ multiplex PCR was the method, and the copy in TCRdb shows in-frame clones only, minus some. Of roughly 99,000 clones in the sample, about nine tenths were seen once. This specimen was unstimulated CD8+ T cells sorted from spleen or lymph node cells, taken before transplant. All receptors derive from a human donor who was the organ donor for an intestinal transplant.

The chain employs TRBV5-1 and TRBJ1-2; possible D gene TRBD1, 5 bases. The CDR3 length is 14 residues. Between the trimmed V and J ends, which lost 1 base and 8 bases, there was a span of 15 bases. Per germline, CDR1 SGHRS and CDR2 YFSETQ. CDR3 protein: CASSLWLSGGGYTF. The CDR3, as DNA: TGCGCCAGCAGCTTGTGGTTGTCGGGGGGGGGCTACACCTTC.

This clone was observed a few times. V gene TRBV4-1 combines with J gene TRBJ1-2; D might be TRBD1 (5 bases). V was clipped by 0 bases and J by 3 bases, with 11 bases between them. Germline V gene sequence: CDR1 MGHRA, CDR2 YSYEKL. This CDR3 is built from 15 residues. In nucleotides, the CDR3 is TGCGCCAGCAGCCAAGAGGTAGAGACAGACTATGGCTACACCTTC. It is translated as CASSQEVETDYGYTF.